Sequencing of this T cell receptor (beta chain) was carried out in a study of T cell changes during pregnancy in multiple sclerosis. Sequencing used immunoSEQ multiplex PCR; TCRdb keeps in-frame clones, though not all of them. The sample lists about 56,000 clones, 80% to 95% occurring once. Germline V gives CDR1 SGHAT, CDR2 FQNNGV. CDR3 length: 13 amino acids. V dropped 5 bases and J dropped 2 bases, with 9 bases sitting between them. J is TRBJ1-1 and V is TRBV11-2, with no clear D. This TCR was recovered from a female donor with multiple sclerosis, enrolled in a pregnancy study. Material: CD4+ T cells from peripheral blood mononuclear cells, obtained in the third trimester of pregnancy. In nucleotides, the CDR3 is TGTGCCAGCAGCGTCCGGTCAAACACTGAAGCTTTCTTT. Its protein is CASSVRSNTEAFF. The variable domain in full, with the rest retrieved from reference TRBV11-2 and TRBJ1-1, is EAGVAQSPRYKIIEKRQSVAFWCNPISGHATLYWYQQILGQGPKLLIQFQNNGVVDDSQLPKDRFSAERLKGVDSTLKIQPAKLEDSAVYLCASSVRSNTEAFFGQGTRLTVV.